The 2 T cell receptor beta chains below come from one sample, sequenced in a study of yellow fever vaccine responses in identical twins. One entry per CDR3 protein, called by TCRdb with MiXCR from the RT-PCR reads. The sample yields 2,000 to 2,500 distinct CDR3 sequences, approximately 7.9% seen once. The starting material was T cells from blood (PBMCs), unsorted or a sorted subset (not recorded which), obtained 2 to 3 years after vaccination. These receptors were taken from a woman under 30 who received the yellow fever vaccine.

This clonotype was recorded a few times. The chain couples TRBV13 to TRBJ2-1; weak D call: TRBD1 (6 bases). The V gene's germline CDR1 is PRHDT and CDR2 FYEKMQ (reference sequence). The CDR3 has 15 amino acids. The V and J ends lost 5 bases and 2 bases respectively, with 13 bases between them. This CDR3 reads CASSLRGIPYNEQFF. CDR3 DNA: TGTGCCAGCAGCCTTAGGGGGATCCCCTACAATGAGCAGTTCTTC.

This clonotype counts as medium-sized (0.01 to 0.1%). One junction end disagrees with the germline gene, perhaps due to a read error. The genes are TRBV7-7 and TRBJ2-1; 13 nucleotides align to TRBD2. CDR1 and CDR2 (germline): SSHAT, FNYEAQ (reference sequence). This CDR3 spans 14 amino acids. CDR3 sequence reads: CASSTGLAGNEQFF. Here the CDR3 DNA reads TGTGCTAGCAGCACGGGACTAGCGGGGAATGAGCAGTTCTTC.